Following are 27 T cell receptor beta chains from one sample sequenced in a study of control samples from healthy donors and cancer patients. Only in-frame clones appear in the TCRdb table, and some are missing; sequencing was by immunoSEQ multiplex PCR. The table includes more than 20,000 clones, roughly 91% detected once. Sequencing was carried out using PBMCs. The receptors were sampled from a man aged 50 to 60 with lung cancer.

The rearrangement joins TRBV7-9 to TRBJ2-7, with D perhaps matching TRBD1 or TRBD2 (5 bases each). Germline V lookup: CDR1 SEHNR, CDR2 FQNEAQ (reference sequence). The CDR3 totals 13 residues. V gave up 5 bases and J gave up 6 bases, with 14 bases separating them. The DNA for the CDR3 is TGTGCCAGCAGCACCCAGGGAGAGGGCGAGCAGTACTTC. It codes for CASSTQGEGEQYF. Together with reference TRBV7-9 and TRBJ2-7, the CDR3 gives the full variable domain: DTGVSQNPRHKITKRGQNVTFRCDPISEHNRLYWYRQTLGQGPEFLTYFQNEAQLEKSRLLSDRFSAERPKGSFSTLEIQRTEQGDSAMYLCASSTQGEGEQYFGPGTRLTVT.

The chain couples TRBV28 to TRBJ2-2; D gene ambiguous. V lost 8 bases, J lost 6 bases, and 13 bases lay in between. Germline V gene data show CDR1 as MDHEN and CDR2 as SYDVKM. CDR3 length: 13 residues. The CDR3 DNA follows: TGTGCCAGCCTAGAGGCAGTAGCCGGGGAGCTGTTTTTT. Its translation is CASLEAVAGELFF.

The gene calls are TRBV2 and TRBJ2-5, with D possibly matching TRBD1 (5 bases). This CDR3 comprises 13 residues. V lost 2 bases, J lost 1 base, and 5 bases lay in between. Germline assignment: CDR1 SNHLY and CDR2 FYNNEI. CDR3 amino acids: CASSEQGQETQYF. CDR3 nucleotides: TGTGCCAGCAGTGAACAGGGCCAAGAGACCCAGTACTTC.

The chain couples TRBV2 to TRBJ2-5; D gene uncertain. The CDR3 is 13 residues long. Germline-derived CDR1 and CDR2 are SNHLY and FYNNEI. V was cut by 2 bases and J by 2 bases, with 6 bases left in between. The CDR3 DNA sequence: TGTGCCAGCAGTGAATGGAGTCAAGAGACCCAGTACTTC. Encoded protein: CASSEWSQETQYF. Full variable domain (rest looked up from reference TRBV2 and TRBJ2-5): EPEVTQTPSHQVTQMGQEVILRCVPISNHLYFYWYRQILGQKVEFLVSFYNNEISEKSEIFDDQFSVERPDGSNFTLKIRSTKLEDSAMYFCASSEWSQETQYFGPGTRLLVL.

The genes are TRBV11-2 and TRBJ1-2; D is undetermined. The CDR3 consists of 15 residues. Deletions cut 2 bases from V and 4 bases from J, with 14 bases between. Germline-derived CDR1 and CDR2 are SGHAT and FQNNGV. The CDR3 spells CASSLSQGSIYGYTF. In DNA, the CDR3 is TGTGCCAGCAGCTTAAGTCAAGGCAGCATCTATGGCTACACCTTC. Supplemented by reference TRBV11-2 and TRBJ1-2, the full variable domain reads EAGVAQSPRYKIIEKRQSVAFWCNPISGHATLYWYQQILGQGPKLLIQFQNNGVVDDSQLPKDRFSAERLKGVDSTLKIQPAKLEDSAVYLCASSLSQGSIYGYTFGSGTRLTVV.

The CDR3 is CASSLGGWGYNEQFF. CDR3 DNA: TGTGCCAGCAGCTTAGGAGGCTGGGGGTACAATGAGCAGTTCTTC. V is TRBV11-2 and J is TRBJ2-1, with D perhaps assigned TRBD1 or TRBD2 (5 bases each). This CDR3 region has 15 residues. V lost 1 base to trimming and J lost 4 bases, with 11 bases between them. Germline loops: CDR1 SGHAT, CDR2 FQNNGV. Using reference TRBV11-2 and TRBJ2-1 for the parts outside the CDR3, the full variable domain is EAGVAQSPRYKIIEKRQSVAFWCNPISGHATLYWYQQILGQGPKLLIQFQNNGVVDDSQLPKDRFSAERLKGVDSTLKIQPAKLEDSAVYLCASSLGGWGYNEQFFGPGTRLTVL.

This chain links TRBV3-1 (or the pseudogene TRBV3-2) with TRBJ1-1; no reliable D call. Trimming removed 7 bases from V and 1 base from J, with 10 bases in between. The CDR3 contains 13 residues. Germline V gives CDR1 LGHDT, CDR2 YNNKEL (reference sequence). This chain's CDR3 is CASKFGENTEAFF. The CDR3 DNA reads TGTGCCAGCAAATTCGGGGAGAACACTGAAGCTTTCTTT.

Note on this clone: Germline is not matched at one junction end, which may reflect a read error. This sequence joins TRBV4-1 and TRBJ1-2, with D maybe TRBD1 (6 bases). CDR1 is MGHRA and CDR2 is YSYEKL in the germline V gene. There are 16 residues in the CDR3. CDR3 DNA sequence: TGCGCCCGCAGCCAAGGGGGGGGTCCTTATGACTATGGCTACACCTTC. Encoded protein: CARSQGGGPYDYGYTF.

The rearrangement joins TRBV29-1 to TRBJ1-1; no clear D gene. Germline CDR1 SQVTM, CDR2 ANQGSEA. CDR3 length: 11 amino acids. Trimming shortened V by 4 bases and J by 5 bases, and 8 bases separated the two germline ends. CDR3 loop: CSVVWRTEAFF. The CDR3 nucleotides are TGCAGCGTTGTTTGGCGGACTGAAGCTTTCTTT.

The chain uses TRBV29-1 and TRBJ2-7, with TRBD1 matching over 7 bases. Trimming took 7 bases from V and 0 from J; bases not matched to a gene: 6. CDR1 and CDR2 (germline): SQVTM, ANQGSEA. This CDR3 has 13 residues. CDR3 bases: TGCAGCGCCGGGACAGAGAGCTCCTACGAGCAGTACTTC. It encodes CSAGTESSYEQYF.

The chain couples TRBV5-6 to TRBJ2-7; D assignment may be TRBD1 or TRBD2 (6 bases each). Germline loops: CDR1 SGHDT, CDR2 YYEEEE. The CDR3 has 13 amino acids. Trimming took off 2 bases at V and 7 bases at J, with 13 bases between the two ends. The CDR3: CASSFGGGTEQYF. CDR3 nucleotides: TGTGCCAGCAGCTTCGGGGGCGGGACAGAGCAGTACTTC.

The CDR3 spells CASSTQGGTYGYTF. CDR3 DNA: TGTGCCAGTAGTACCCAGGGGGGAACCTATGGCTACACCTTC. The genes are TRBV19 and TRBJ1-2; 7 nucleotides agree with TRBD1. From germline, CDR1 is LNHDA and CDR2 SQIVND (reference sequence). Trimming cost V 4 bases and J 4 bases; bases outside gene matches: 6. The CDR3 length is 14 residues.

The chain links TRBV28 to TRBJ2-7; TRBD2 might be the D (7 bases). The CDR3 has 14 residues. V lost 6 bases and J lost 7, with 19 bases in between. Germline V lookup: CDR1 MDHEN, CDR2 SYDVKM. CDR3 sequence: CASSPWGGAGEQYF. The CDR3 DNA reads as TGTGCCAGCAGCCCATGGGGGGGGGCAGGGGAGCAGTACTTC.

The chain couples TRBV6-1 to TRBJ2-1, with a possible D match to TRBD1 (5 bases). Germline assignment: CDR1 MNHNS and CDR2 SASEGT. V was shortened by 3 bases and J by 9 bases, with 15 bases between the two germline ends. This CDR3 is built from 14 residues. The CDR3 DNA is TGTGCCAGCAGTGACGGTGCAGGGCCGCTTGAGCAGTTCTTC. This translates into CASSDGAGPLEQFF.

The rearrangement links TRBV11-2 to TRBJ1-2, with D unclear. This CDR3 spans 14 amino acids. The V end was cut by 5 bases, the J end by 3 bases, with 13 bases between. Germline CDR1 is SGHAT and CDR2 is FQNNGV. CDR3 bases: TGTGCCAGCAGCGTAATCCCCGGGGACTATGGCTACACCTTC. It is translated as CASSVIPGDYGYTF.

This clone was detected once. The V and J genes are TRBV12-5 and TRBJ2-5; a weak D match, TRBD1 (5 bases). The CDR3 is 13 residues long. V was pared by 6 bases and J by 5 bases, with 13 bases between. CDR1 and CDR2 (germline): LGHNT, FRNRAP. CDR3 sequence (DNA): TGTGCTAGTGGGATGACAGAACAGGAGACCCAGTACTTC. This encodes CASGMTEQETQYF.

The V call is TRBV15, the J call TRBJ1-5, with D unclear. This CDR3 is built from 16 residues. V gave up 0 bases and J gave up 0 bases, with 9 bases separating them. CDR1 is LNHNV, CDR2 YYDKDF, per germline (reference sequence). The CDR3 DNA is TGTGCCACCAGCAGAGAGGGCCAGTATAGCAATCAGCCCCAGCATTTT. Protein: CATSREGQYSNQPQHF.

The DNA for the CDR3 is TGCAGCGGTAGTCGTGGAAGCTCCTACAATGAGCAGTTCTTC. Translation: CSGSRGSSYNEQFF. The rearrangement uses TRBV29-1 and TRBJ2-1; D remains unclear. CDR1 and CDR2 (germline): SQVTM, ANQGSEA. CDR3 length: 14 residues. Trimming shortened V by 7 bases and J by 0 bases, and 13 bases separated the two germline ends.

This clone was counted a single time. The chain uses TRBV7-3 and TRBJ2-3, with D possibly matching TRBD2 (5 bases). V lost 1 base to trimming and J lost 0 bases, with 8 bases between them. This CDR3 is 15 amino acids long. Germline assignment: CDR1 SGHTA and CDR2 FQGTGA. The CDR3 protein is CASSLRETSTDTQYF. The CDR3 coding sequence is TGTGCCAGCAGCTTAAGGGAGACTAGCACAGATACGCAGTATTTT.

This clone was detected once. V is TRBV20-1 and J is TRBJ1-5; D not certain. The germline V gene has CDR1 DFQATT and CDR2 SNEGSKA (reference sequence). Trimming left V 3 bases short and J 0 bases short, with 3 bases between. CDR3 length: 12 amino acids. The CDR3 DNA reads as TGCAGTGCTAGTAATAGCAATCAGCCCCAGCATTTT. It encodes CSASNSNQPQHF.

The V gene is TRBV12-3 or TRBV12-4, the J gene TRBJ2-1; D is perhaps TRBD2 (6 bases). V was cut by 6 bases and J by 12 bases, with 15 bases left in between. The CDR3 runs to 12 residues. Here the CDR3 DNA reads TGTGCCAGCAGGCGTGGGGCCGGGGGGCAGTTCTTC. Protein sequence: CASRRGAGGQFF.

The CDR3 reads CASSQDWDRQAFF. CDR3 coding DNA: TGTGCCAGCAGCCAAGATTGGGACAGACAAGCTTTCTTT. This chain uses TRBV3-1 (or the pseudogene TRBV3-2) with TRBJ1-1; 7 bases map to TRBD1. The CDR3 is made up of 13 amino acids. Losses at the gene ends were 0 bases for V and 9 bases for J; bases not matched to a gene: 4. From germline, CDR1 is LGHDT and CDR2 YNNKEL (reference sequence).

The chain carries TRBV3-1 (or the pseudogene TRBV3-2) and TRBJ2-7, with D hard to call. With 1 base removed from V and 7 bases from J, the gap between germline ends came to 11 bases. Germline loops: CDR1 LGHDT, CDR2 YNNKEL (reference sequence). CDR3 length: 13 residues. CDR3 nucleotide sequence: TGTGCCAGCAGCCAAGGGGGTGTGGGAGAGCAGTACTTC. This codes for CASSQGGVGEQYF.

V gene TRBV5-1 combines with J gene TRBJ2-7, with 9 nucleotides matching TRBD1. Germline CDR1 reads SGHRS; CDR2 reads YFSETQ. The CDR3 has 16 amino acids. The V segment lost 1 base and the J segment 3 bases; nucleotides outside the gene matches: 8. The CDR3 region has the DNA TGCGCCAGCAGCTTGACGGGGACAGGGTCGGTCTACGAGCAGTACTTC. This sequence encodes CASSLTGTGSVYEQYF.

The rearrangement links TRBV4-1 to TRBJ2-2; 9 bases map to TRBD2. Per germline, CDR1 MGHRA and CDR2 YSYEKL. V shed 1 base, J shed 2 bases, and the junction held 14 bases outside the gene matches. This CDR3 has 20 residues. The DNA for the CDR3 is TGCGCCAGCAGCCAAGTCGATATGGGCGGGGGGGTGTTTAACACCGGGGAGCTGTTTTTT. This codes for CASSQVDMGGGVFNTGELFF.

The chain links TRBV5-8 to TRBJ2-1; D might be TRBD1 (6 bases). In germline, CDR1 is SGHTS, CDR2 YDEGEE. Trimming left V 3 bases short and J 4 bases short, with 11 bases between. The length of the CDR3 is 14 residues. The CDR3 nucleotides read TGTGCCAGCAGCTACTTGGACAGTTACAATGAGCAGTTCTTC. It translates to CASSYLDSYNEQFF.

The chain employs TRBV5-4 and TRBJ1-1; the match to TRBD1 covers 10 bases. J gave up 8 bases and V 5 bases, and 15 bases lay outside the gene matches. Germline loops: CDR1 SGHNT, CDR2 YYREEE (reference sequence). The CDR3 is 16 amino acids. CDR3 region: CASRNGQGGWVAEAFF. Here the CDR3 DNA reads TGTGCCAGCAGAAACGGACAGGGGGGGTGGGTGGCAGAAGCTTTCTTT.